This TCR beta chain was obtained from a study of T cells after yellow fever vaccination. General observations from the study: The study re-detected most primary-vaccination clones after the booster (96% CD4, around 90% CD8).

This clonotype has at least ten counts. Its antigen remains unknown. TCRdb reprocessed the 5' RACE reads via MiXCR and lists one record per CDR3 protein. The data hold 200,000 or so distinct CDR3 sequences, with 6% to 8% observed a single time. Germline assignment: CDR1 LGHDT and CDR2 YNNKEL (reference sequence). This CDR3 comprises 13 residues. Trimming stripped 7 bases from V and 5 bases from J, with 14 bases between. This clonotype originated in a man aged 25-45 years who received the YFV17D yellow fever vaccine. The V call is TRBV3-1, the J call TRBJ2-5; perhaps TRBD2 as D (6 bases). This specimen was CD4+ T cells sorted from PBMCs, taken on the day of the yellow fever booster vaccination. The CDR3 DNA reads TGTGCCAGCATCGGCTCACGGGGGGAGACCCAGTACTTC. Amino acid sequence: CASIGSRGETQYF.